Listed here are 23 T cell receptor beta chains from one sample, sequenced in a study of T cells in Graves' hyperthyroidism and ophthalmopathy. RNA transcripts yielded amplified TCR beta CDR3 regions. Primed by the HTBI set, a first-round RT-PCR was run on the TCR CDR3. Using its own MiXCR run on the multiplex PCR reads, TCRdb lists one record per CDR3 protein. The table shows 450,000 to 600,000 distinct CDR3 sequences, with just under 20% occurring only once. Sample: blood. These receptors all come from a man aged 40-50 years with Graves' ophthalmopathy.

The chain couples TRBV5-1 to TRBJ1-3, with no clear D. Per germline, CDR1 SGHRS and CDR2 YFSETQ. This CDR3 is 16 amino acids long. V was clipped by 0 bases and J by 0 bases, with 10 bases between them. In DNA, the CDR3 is TGCGCCAGCAGCTTGGCCGCGGCGAGCTCTGGAAACACCATATATTTT. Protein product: CASSLAAASSGNTIYF.

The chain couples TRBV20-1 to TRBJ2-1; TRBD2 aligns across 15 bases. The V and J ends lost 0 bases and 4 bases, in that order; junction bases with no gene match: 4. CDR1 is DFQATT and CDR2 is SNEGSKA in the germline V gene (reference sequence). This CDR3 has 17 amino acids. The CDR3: CSARDLGTSGRYNEQFF. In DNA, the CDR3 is TGCAGTGCTAGAGATCTGGGGACTAGCGGGAGGTACAATGAGCAGTTCTTC.

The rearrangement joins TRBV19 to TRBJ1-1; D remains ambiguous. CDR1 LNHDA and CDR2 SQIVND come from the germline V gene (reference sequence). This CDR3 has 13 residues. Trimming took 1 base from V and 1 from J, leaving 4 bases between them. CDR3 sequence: CASSIATNTEAFF. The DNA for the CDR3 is TGTGCCAGTAGTATAGCAACGAACACTGAAGCTTTCTTT.

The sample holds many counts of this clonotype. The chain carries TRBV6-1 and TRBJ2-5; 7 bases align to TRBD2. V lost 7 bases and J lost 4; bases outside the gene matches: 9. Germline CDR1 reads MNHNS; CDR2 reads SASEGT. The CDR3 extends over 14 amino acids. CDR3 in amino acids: CASTAGLNIETQYF. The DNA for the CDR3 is TGTGCCAGCACTGCGGGACTAAATATAGAGACCCAGTACTTC.

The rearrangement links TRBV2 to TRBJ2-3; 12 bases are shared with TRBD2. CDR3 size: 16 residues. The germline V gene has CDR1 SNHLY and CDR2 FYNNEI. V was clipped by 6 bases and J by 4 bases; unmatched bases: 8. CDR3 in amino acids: CASRERLAGVADTQYF. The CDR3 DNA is TGTGCCAGCAGGGAGAGACTAGCGGGAGTGGCAGATACGCAGTATTTT.

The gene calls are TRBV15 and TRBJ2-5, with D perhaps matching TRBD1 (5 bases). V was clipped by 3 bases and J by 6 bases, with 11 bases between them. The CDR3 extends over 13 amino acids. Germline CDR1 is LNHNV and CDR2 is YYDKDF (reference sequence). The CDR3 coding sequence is TGTGCCACCAGCAGGGACAATGGGAAGACCCAGTACTTC. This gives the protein CATSRDNGKTQYF.

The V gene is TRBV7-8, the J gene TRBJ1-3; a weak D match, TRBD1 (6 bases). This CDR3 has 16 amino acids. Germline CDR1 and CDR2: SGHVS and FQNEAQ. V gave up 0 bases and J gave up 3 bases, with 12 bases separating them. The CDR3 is CASSLARTGFGNTIYF. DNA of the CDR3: TGTGCCAGCAGCTTAGCGAGAACAGGGTTTGGAAACACCATATATTTT.

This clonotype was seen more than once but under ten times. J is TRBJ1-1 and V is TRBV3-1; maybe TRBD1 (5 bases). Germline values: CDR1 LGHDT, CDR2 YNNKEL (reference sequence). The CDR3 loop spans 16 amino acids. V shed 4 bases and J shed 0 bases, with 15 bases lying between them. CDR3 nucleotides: TGTGCCAGCAGCCCCGGACACCTACTAATGAACACTGAAGCTTTCTTT. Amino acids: CASSPGHLLMNTEAFF. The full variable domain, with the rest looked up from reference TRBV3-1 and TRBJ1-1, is DTAVSQTPKYLVTQMGNDKSIKCEQNLGHDTMYWYKQDSKKFLKIMFSYNNKELIINETVPNRFSPKSPDKAHLNLHINSLELGDSAVYFCASSPGHLLMNTEAFFGQGTRLTVV.

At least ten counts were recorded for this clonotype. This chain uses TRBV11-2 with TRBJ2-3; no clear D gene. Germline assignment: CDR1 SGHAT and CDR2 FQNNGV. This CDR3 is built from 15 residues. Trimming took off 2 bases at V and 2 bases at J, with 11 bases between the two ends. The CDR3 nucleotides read TGTGCCAGCAGCTTATCTCCCACCCCCACAGATACGCAGTATTTT. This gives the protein CASSLSPTPTDTQYF.

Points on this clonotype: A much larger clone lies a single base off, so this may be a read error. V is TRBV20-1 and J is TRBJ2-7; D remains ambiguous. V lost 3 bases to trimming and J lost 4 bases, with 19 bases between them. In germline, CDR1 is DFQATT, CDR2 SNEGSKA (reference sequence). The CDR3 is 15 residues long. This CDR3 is CSARALAYPPYEQYF. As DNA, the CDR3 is TGCAGTGCTAGGGCTCTGGCCTATCCCCCATACGAGCAGTACTTC.

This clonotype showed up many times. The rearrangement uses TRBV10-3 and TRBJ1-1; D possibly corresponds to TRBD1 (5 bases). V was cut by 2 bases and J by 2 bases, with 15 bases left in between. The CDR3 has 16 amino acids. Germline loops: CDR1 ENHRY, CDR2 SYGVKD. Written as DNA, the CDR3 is TGTGCCATCAGTGAGGGACGGGGGAAGGGAAACACTGAAGCTTTCTTT. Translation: CAISEGRGKGNTEAFF.

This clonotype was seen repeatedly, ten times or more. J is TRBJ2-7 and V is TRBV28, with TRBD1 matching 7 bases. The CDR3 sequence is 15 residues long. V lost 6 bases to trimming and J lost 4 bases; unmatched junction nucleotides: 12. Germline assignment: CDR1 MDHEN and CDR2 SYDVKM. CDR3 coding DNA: TGTGCCAGCAGACAATACGAGGGGGCTCTGTACGAGCAGTACTTC. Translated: CASRQYEGALYEQYF.

The CDR3 DNA reads TGTGCCAGCAGCTACAGGAGCTCCTATAATTCACCCCTCCACTTT. The encoded protein is CASSYRSSYNSPLHF. The gene calls are TRBV11-2 and TRBJ1-6; possibly TRBD1 for D (5 bases). The length of the CDR3 is 15 residues. The germline CDR1 and CDR2 sequences are SGHAT and FQNNGV. V was cut by 4 bases and J by 0 bases, with 7 bases left in between.

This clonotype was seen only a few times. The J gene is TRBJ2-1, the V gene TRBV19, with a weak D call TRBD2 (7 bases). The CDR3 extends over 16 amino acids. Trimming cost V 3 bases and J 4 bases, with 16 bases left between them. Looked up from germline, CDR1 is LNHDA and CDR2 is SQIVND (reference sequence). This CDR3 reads CASSMGAGEYYNEQFF. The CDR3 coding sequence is TGTGCCAGTAGTATGGGGGCGGGAGAATATTACAATGAGCAGTTCTTC.

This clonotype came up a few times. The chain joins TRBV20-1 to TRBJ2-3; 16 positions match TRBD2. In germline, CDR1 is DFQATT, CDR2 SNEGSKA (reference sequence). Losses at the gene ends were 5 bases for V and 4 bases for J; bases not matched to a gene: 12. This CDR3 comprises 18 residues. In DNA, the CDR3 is TGCAGTGCTGGATCTTCGGGACTAGCGGGGGGGCCTTCAGATACGCAGTATTTT. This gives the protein CSAGSSGLAGGPSDTQYF.

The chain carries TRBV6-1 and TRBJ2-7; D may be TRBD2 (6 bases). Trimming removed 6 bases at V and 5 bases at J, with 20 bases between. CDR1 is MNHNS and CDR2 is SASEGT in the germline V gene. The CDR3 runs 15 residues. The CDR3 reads CASSSGGSGRNEQYF. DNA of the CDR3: TGTGCCAGCAGCTCCGGTGGGTCGGGGAGGAACGAGCAGTACTTC.

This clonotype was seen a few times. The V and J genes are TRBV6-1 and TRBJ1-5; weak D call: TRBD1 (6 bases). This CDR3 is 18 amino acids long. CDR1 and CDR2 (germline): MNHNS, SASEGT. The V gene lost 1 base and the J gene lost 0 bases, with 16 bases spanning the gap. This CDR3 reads CASSEVQGSRLSNQPQHF. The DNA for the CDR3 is TGTGCCAGCAGTGAAGTCCAGGGGTCCCGTCTTAGCAATCAGCCCCAGCATTTT.

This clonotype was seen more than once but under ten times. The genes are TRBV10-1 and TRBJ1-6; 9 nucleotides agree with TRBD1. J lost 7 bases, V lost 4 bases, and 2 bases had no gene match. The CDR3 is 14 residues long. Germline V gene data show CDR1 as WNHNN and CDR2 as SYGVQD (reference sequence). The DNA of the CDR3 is TGCGCCAGCAGTGTTGGGACAGGGAATTCACCCCTCCACTTT. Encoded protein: CASSVGTGNSPLHF.

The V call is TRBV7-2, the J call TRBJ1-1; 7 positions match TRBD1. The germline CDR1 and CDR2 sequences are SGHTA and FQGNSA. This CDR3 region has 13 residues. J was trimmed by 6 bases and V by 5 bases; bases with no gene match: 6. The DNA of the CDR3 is TGTGCCAGCAGCCTTCGACAGGGCGCTGAAGCTTTCTTT. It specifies CASSLRQGAEAFF. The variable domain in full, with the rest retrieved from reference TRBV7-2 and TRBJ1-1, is GAGVSQSPSNKVTEKGKDVELRCDPISGHTALYWYRQSLGQGLEFLIYFQGNSAPDKSGLPSDRFSAERTGGSVSTLTIQRTQQEDSAVYLCASSLRQGAEAFFGQGTRLTVV.

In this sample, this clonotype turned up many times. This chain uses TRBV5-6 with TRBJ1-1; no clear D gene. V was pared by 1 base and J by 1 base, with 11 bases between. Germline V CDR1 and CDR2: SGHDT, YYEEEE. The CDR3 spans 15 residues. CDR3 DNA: TGTGCCAGCAGCTTGAAAGGGTTGGGGAACACTGAAGCTTTCTTT. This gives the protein CASSLKGLGNTEAFF.

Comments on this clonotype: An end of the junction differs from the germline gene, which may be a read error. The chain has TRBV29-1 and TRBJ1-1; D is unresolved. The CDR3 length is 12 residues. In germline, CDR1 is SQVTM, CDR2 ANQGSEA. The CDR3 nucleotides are TGCAGCGTTGAATTAGGTCCTCGTGAATCTTTCTTT. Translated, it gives CSVELGPRESFF. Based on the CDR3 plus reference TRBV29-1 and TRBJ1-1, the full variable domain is SAVISQKPSRDICQRGTSLTIQCQVDSQVTMMFWYRQQPGQSLTLIATANQGSEATYESGFVIDKFPISRPNLTFSTLTVSNMSPEDSSIYLCSVELGPRESFFGQGTRLTVV.

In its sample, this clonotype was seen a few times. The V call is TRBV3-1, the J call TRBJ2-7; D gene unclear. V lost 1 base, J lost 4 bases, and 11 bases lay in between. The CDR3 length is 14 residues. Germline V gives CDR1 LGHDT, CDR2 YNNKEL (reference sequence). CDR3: CASSQGAESYEQYF. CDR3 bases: TGTGCCAGCAGCCAAGGGGCTGAGAGTTACGAGCAGTACTTC.

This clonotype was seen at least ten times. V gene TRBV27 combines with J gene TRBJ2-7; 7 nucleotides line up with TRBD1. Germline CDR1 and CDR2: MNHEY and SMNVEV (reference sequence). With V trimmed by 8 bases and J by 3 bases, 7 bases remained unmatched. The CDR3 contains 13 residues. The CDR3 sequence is CASASGTVYEQYF. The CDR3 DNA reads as TGTGCCAGCGCTTCCGGGACAGTCTACGAGCAGTACTTC.